This T cell receptor beta chain emerged from a study of regulatory T cells in long-lasting Graves disease. This CDR3 region has 13 residues. Trimming took off 3 bases at V and 4 bases at J, with 9 bases between the two ends. CDR1 and CDR2 (germline): SNHLY, FYNNEI. CDR3 regions were amplified by Arm-PCR using iRepertoire HTBI primers to build TCR beta libraries. In TCRdb, the multiplex PCR reads were re-called with MiXCR into one record per CDR3 protein. The sample has around 460,000 distinct CDR3 sequences; roughly 22% are singletons. This clonotype was recorded many times. The time point: persistent/refractory GD, antithyroid drugs over 5 years with positive TRAb. Scientists built the TCR library using RNA that was extracted from PBMCs.

V and J are TRBV2 and TRBJ2-5; D possibly corresponds to TRBD1 (6 bases). The receptor was derived from a female donor with Graves disease. The material was peripheral blood mononuclear cells (PBMCs), obtained when the disease was refractory, from a patient treated with antithyroid drugs. The CDR3 DNA reads as TGTGCCAGCAGTGATGGACAGAGAGAGACCCAGTACTTC. As protein: CASSDGQRETQYF.